Included here is one T cell receptor (beta chain) sequence, with context. No antigen is known for it. This sample was included in a study of response to subunit inactivated influenza vaccine. Study conclusions and caveats: It was the authors' suggestion that each seasonal influenza vaccination recruits few new T cells.

The V gene's germline CDR1 is DFQATT and CDR2 SNEGSKA (reference sequence). V was trimmed by 4 bases and J by 4 bases, leaving 9 bases between them. This CDR3 comprises 12 residues. Each CDR3 protein is one row after TCRdb ran MiXCR on the RT-PCR reads. The sample has about 300,000 distinct CDR3 sequences, 20% to 25% seen once. The chain joins TRBV20-1 to TRBJ2-3; no firm D call. This TCR came from a man aged 50-75 years who received an inactivated influenza vaccine. Here the sequenced sample was PBMCs from blood, taken about 20 months after vaccination. The CDR3 loop reads CSAITVADTQYF. In nucleotides, the CDR3 is TGCAGTGCTATAACCGTGGCAGATACGCAGTATTTT.